The next 26 T cell receptor beta chains were all read from a single sample in a study of cytotoxic CD8 clonotypes in ibrutinib-treated CLL (dated by TCRdb to about 2021). The intended sense of this specimen's time point label: progressive disease on ibrutinib. The library was prepared using the immunoSEQ multiplex PCR assay. Imported from immuneACCESS, the table was reduced by TCRdb to in-frame sequences with V and J called. These copies leave out some clones; in studies compared against another copy, an unresolved V gene accounts for under half, and the cause of the remainder is not known. The table for this sample lists 150,000 to 200,000 clones; around nine tenths of them were counted only once. The ten top clones hold 3% to 3.5% of the sample. The specimen was PBMCs, collected at disease progression, from a patient treated with ibrutinib. The receptors come from a human donor with chronic lymphocytic leukemia.

V usage is TRBV7-9 and J usage is TRBJ2-7, with TRBD1 matching 8 bases. CDR1 and CDR2 (germline): SEHNR, FQNEAQ (reference sequence). The CDR3 is 16 amino acids. V lost 2 bases and J lost 3; bases outside the gene matches: 9. Here the CDR3 DNA reads TGTGCCAGCAGCTTAAGGTTCACAGGGGGTTTCTACGAGCAGTACTTC. This gives the protein CASSLRFTGGFYEQYF.

The genes are TRBV6-5 and TRBJ2-7; 11 bases are shared with TRBD2. The CDR3 runs 14 residues. J gave up 6 bases and V 6 bases, and 7 bases lay outside the gene matches. CDR1 MNHEY and CDR2 SVGAGI come from the germline V gene. The CDR3 here is CASRSSGLAGEQYF. For the CDR3, the DNA is TGTGCCAGCAGATCGTCTGGACTAGCGGGCGAGCAGTACTTC.

This CDR3 is CASTGVGGFSYEQYF. CDR3 nucleotide sequence: TGTGCCAGCACAGGGGTGGGGGGTTTCTCCTACGAGCAGTACTTC. The chain combines TRBV27 with TRBJ2-7; D may be TRBD1 or TRBD2 (6 bases each). Germline V lookup: CDR1 MNHEY, CDR2 SMNVEV (reference sequence). This CDR3 is built from 15 residues. V dropped 7 bases and J dropped 0 bases, with 16 bases sitting between them.

The chain is built from TRBV12-5 and TRBJ2-1, with TRBD2 matching 8 bases. CDR1 and CDR2 (germline): LGHNT, FRNRAP. V gave up 6 bases and J gave up 1 base; unmatched junction bases: 14. CDR3 size: 18 residues. CDR3 nucleotides: TGTGCTAGTGGCTACGGGACTAGTGCTGAGACTTCCTACAATGAGCAGTTCTTC. Its translation is CASGYGTSAETSYNEQFF.

The chain couples TRBV5-1 to TRBJ2-5; D call uncertain. This CDR3 is built from 14 residues. Germline CDR1 is SGHRS and CDR2 is YFSETQ. The germline V and J ends were trimmed by 3 bases and 3 bases, with 12 bases remaining between them. CDR3 bases: TGCGCCAGCAGCTCCCACCCGCAGGAAGAGACCCAGTACTTC. This translates into CASSSHPQEETQYF.

The chain uses TRBV7-3 and TRBJ1-2; the match to TRBD1 covers 9 bases. CDR3 length: 15 amino acids. Germline V gives CDR1 SGHTA, CDR2 FQGTGA. Trimming took 6 bases from V and 2 from J; bases not matched to a gene: 7. DNA of the CDR3: TGTGCCAGCAGATCCACCGGGACAGGGAACTATGGCTACACCTTC. Encoded protein: CASRSTGTGNYGYTF.

The rearrangement joins TRBV28 to TRBJ2-7, with 9 bases matching TRBD2. The germline V gene has CDR1 MDHEN and CDR2 SYDVKM. The CDR3 has 16 amino acids. V trimming: 3 bases; J trimming: 2 bases; junction bases outside the gene matches: 8. The CDR3 sequence: CASSFLRAGGTYEQYF. Written as DNA, the CDR3 is TGTGCCAGCAGTTTTCTGAGGGCGGGAGGGACCTACGAGCAGTACTTC.

The chain recombines TRBV5-1 with TRBJ2-6; possible D gene TRBD2, 6 bases. Trimming cost V 3 bases and J 3 bases, with 13 bases left between them. Germline V CDR1 and CDR2: SGHRS, YFSETQ. There are 16 residues in the CDR3. Here the CDR3 DNA reads TGCGCCAGCAGCTCGGCGGGGTTGGGTGGGGCCAACGTCCTGACTTTC. This codes for CASSSAGLGGANVLTF.

This clone was found once. The V and J genes are TRBV4-2 and TRBJ2-2, with TRBD2 identical over 9 bases. Trimming removed 0 bases from V and 2 bases from J; junction bases left unmatched: 1. The CDR3 extends over 16 amino acids. Germline values: CDR1 LGHNA, CDR2 YNFKEQ. The CDR3 nucleotides read TGTGCCAGCAGCCAAGAACTAGCGGGTAACACCGGGGAGCTGTTTTTT. Encoded protein: CASSQELAGNTGELFF.

The chain links TRBV5-1 to TRBJ2-3; D may be TRBD1 (5 bases). Germline-derived CDR1 and CDR2 are SGHRS and YFSETQ. V shed 7 bases and J shed 1 base, with 16 bases lying between them. The CDR3 loop spans 15 amino acids. In DNA, the CDR3 is TGCGCCAGCGTAGGGCAGGGTTCTCGCACAGATACGCAGTATTTT. It encodes CASVGQGSRTDTQYF.

The J gene is TRBJ2-5, the V gene TRBV2; D unclear. Deletions cut 6 bases from V and 5 bases from J, with 16 bases between. The CDR3 extends over 14 amino acids. Germline V gene data show CDR1 as SNHLY and CDR2 as FYNNEI. The chain's CDR3 is CASSEQELEETQYF. Here the CDR3 DNA reads TGTGCCAGCAGCGAGCAGGAGTTAGAGGAGACCCAGTACTTC.

V is TRBV18 and J is TRBJ2-7; 8 nucleotides line up with TRBD2. CDR3 length: 14 residues. V was pared by 0 bases and J by 6 bases, with 4 bases of the junction left unmatched. Germline assignment: CDR1 KGHSH and CDR2 LQKENI. CDR3 DNA: TGTGCCAGCTCACCACCGGGACTAGTCGGCGAGCAGTACTTC. Translating gives CASSPPGLVGEQYF.

The chain uses TRBV9 and TRBJ2-5, with TRBD1 matching 8 bases. V lost 2 bases and J lost 4; bases outside the gene matches: 7. Looked up from germline, CDR1 is SGDLS and CDR2 is YYNGEE. This CDR3 has 15 amino acids. The CDR3 coding sequence is TGTGCCAGCAGCGTCGGACAGGGCGCCGGAGAGACCCAGTACTTC. Amino acid sequence: CASSVGQGAGETQYF.

The J gene is TRBJ2-5, the V gene TRBV2; 9 nucleotides align to TRBD1. The germline V gene encodes CDR1 SNHLY and CDR2 FYNNEI. The CDR3 runs 15 residues. Germline trimming cut 0 bases from V and 5 bases from J; bases unmatched to any gene: 4. CDR3 sequence reads: CASSEAWTGDETQYF. CDR3 nucleotides: TGTGCCAGCAGTGAAGCTTGGACAGGGGACGAGACCCAGTACTTC.

The chain's CDR3 is CASSLSFGNEAFF. CDR3 bases: TGCGCCAGCAGCTTGAGTTTCGGAAACGAAGCTTTCTTT. The chain has TRBV5-1 and TRBJ1-1; the D is unclear. Germline V gene data show CDR1 as SGHRS and CDR2 as YFSETQ. V was pared by 1 base and J by 8 bases, with 12 bases between. The CDR3 has 13 amino acids.

The genes are TRBV19 and TRBJ2-2; possibly TRBD2 for D (5 bases). V lost 6 bases to trimming and J lost 4 bases, with 9 bases between them. The CDR3 totals 13 residues. Germline lookup yields CDR1 LNHDA and CDR2 SQIVND (reference sequence). The CDR3 sequence: CASRNGITGELFF. CDR3 sequence (DNA): TGTGCCAGTAGGAACGGGATCACCGGGGAGCTGTTTTTT.

J is TRBJ2-5 and V is TRBV29-1; unclear D gene. CDR1 is SQVTM and CDR2 is ANQGSEA in the germline V gene. With 6 bases removed from V and 5 bases from J, the gap between germline ends came to 10 bases. CDR3 length: 11 amino acids. CDR3 amino acids: CSVAGEETQYF. CDR3 DNA sequence: TGCAGCGTCGCTGGAGAGGAGACCCAGTACTTC.

This chain uses TRBV19 with TRBJ1-2; no firm D call. CDR1 and CDR2 from the germline V gene are LNHDA and SQIVND (reference sequence). V lost 0 bases to trimming and J lost 3 bases, with 14 bases between them. CDR3 length: 16 residues. The CDR3 protein is CASSIDSSFVYYGYTF. The DNA of the CDR3 is TGTGCCAGTAGTATAGACAGCAGTTTCGTCTACTATGGCTACACCTTC.

This chain uses TRBV6-5 with TRBJ2-3; D is unresolved. Trimming left V 8 bases short and J 2 bases short, with 17 bases between. The V gene's germline CDR1 is MNHEY and CDR2 SVGAGI. The CDR3 is made up of 15 amino acids. In DNA, the CDR3 is TGTGCCAGCGGTAGGGCACCCCAAGCCACAGATACGCAGTATTTT. Protein sequence: CASGRAPQATDTQYF.

The chain links TRBV9 to TRBJ2-5; 11 bases align to TRBD2. J gave up 7 bases and V 0 bases, and 11 bases lay outside the gene matches. This CDR3 has 17 amino acids. Germline V gene sequence: CDR1 SGDLS, CDR2 YYNGEE. The CDR3: CASSVAASGRPLGTQYF. DNA for the CDR3: TGTGCCAGCAGCGTAGCGGCTAGCGGGAGGCCACTGGGGACCCAGTACTTC.

The chain links TRBV7-6 to TRBJ2-1; D gene unclear. Trimming pared 5 bases from V and 2 bases from J, leaving 16 bases between. Germline CDR1 reads SGHVS; CDR2 reads FNYEAQ. CDR3 size: 16 residues. DNA for the CDR3: TGTGCCAGCAGCCCGACCGGGCCCCGGGCCTACAATGAGCAGTTCTTC. This codes for CASSPTGPRAYNEQFF.

The J gene is TRBJ1-1, the V gene TRBV5-1; possibly TRBD1 for D (5 bases). Trimming removed 1 base from V and 1 base from J, with 11 bases in between. The CDR3 has 15 amino acids. Germline-derived CDR1 and CDR2 are SGHRS and YFSETQ. The CDR3, as DNA: TGCGCCAGCAGCTTGTTCGGGGCAGGGAACACTGAAGCTTTCTTT. It translates to CASSLFGAGNTEAFF.

This sequence joins TRBV7-7 and TRBJ2-7, with a weak D call TRBD1 (5 bases). Germline CDR1 reads SSHAT; CDR2 reads FNYEAQ (reference sequence). Trimming shortened V by 1 base and J by 2 bases, and 12 bases separated the two germline ends. The CDR3 is 15 residues long. CDR3 loop: CASSLGQGSTYEQYF. DNA of the CDR3: TGTGCCAGCAGCTTAGGGCAGGGTTCGACCTACGAGCAGTACTTC.

This chain uses TRBV7-9 with TRBJ2-7, with TRBD2 matching 9 bases. The trim removed 5 bases at V and 4 bases at J, leaving 9 bases unmatched. The germline V gene has CDR1 SEHNR and CDR2 FQNEAQ (reference sequence). This CDR3 contains 15 residues. The CDR3 DNA reads as TGTGCCAGCAGCCGGGGGCGGGAGGGCCGGTACGAGCAGTACTTC. Protein: CASSRGREGRYEQYF.

V and J are TRBV7-6 and TRBJ2-3; 10 bases align to TRBD2. V lost 2 bases, J lost 3 bases, and 8 bases stayed unmatched. Germline V gene sequence: CDR1 SGHVS, CDR2 FNYEAQ. The CDR3 contains 17 residues. The chain's CDR3 is CASSLTSSGSWTDTQYF. DNA for the CDR3: TGTGCCAGCAGCTTAACATCTAGCGGGAGTTGGACAGATACGCAGTATTTT.

V and J are TRBV15 and TRBJ2-7, with D possibly being TRBD1 or TRBD2 (6 bases each). Germline-derived CDR1 and CDR2 are LNHNV and YYDKDF (reference sequence). CDR3 length: 15 residues. Trimming left V 4 bases short and J 6 bases short, with 19 bases between. In DNA, the CDR3 is TGTGCCACCAGCACACACAGGGACCCCGGGAGCGAGCAGTACTTC. It encodes CATSTHRDPGSEQYF.